This TCR beta chain stems from a study of control samples from healthy donors and cancer patients. The CDR3 sequence is 12 residues long. CDR1 MNHNY and CDR2 SVGAGI come from the germline V gene (reference sequence). V was clipped by 5 bases and J by 4 bases, with 8 bases between them. Here immunoSEQ multiplex PCR was the method, and the copy in TCRdb shows in-frame clones only, minus some. The profile shows 100,000 or so clones, 80% to 90% of them singletons. The clonotype originates from a man aged 25 to 40 in good health. The rearrangement joins TRBV6-6 to TRBJ1-2; D unclear. The sequencing input was blood. The CDR3 DNA sequence: TGTGCCAGCAGTCCAGGACCCTATGGCTACACCTTC. It encodes CASSPGPYGYTF.